A selection of T cell receptor beta chains follows, all from one sample in a study of T cells after yellow fever vaccination. TCRdb fed the 5' RACE reads into MiXCR, producing one record per CDR3 protein. The table shows about 300,000 distinct CDR3 sequences, with 7.5% to 9.5% occurring only once. The material was CD4+ T cells sorted from PBMCs, obtained 5 days after the yellow fever booster vaccination. The receptors derive from a man aged 18-30 years who received the YFV17D yellow fever vaccine. Both conserved end residues are part of each CDR3. The order of the fields is D gene, CDR3 length, clone size, J gene, V gene, CDR3 protein, CDR3 DNA. The D gene is left open where the match is weak. Clone size appears in some rows only: once, few, many, or a class for an expanded clone.

>TRBD2|15|NA|TRBJ2-1|TRBV4-2
CASRRSGGPLVEQFF
TGTGCCAGCAGGCGAAGCGGGGGGCCCTTGGTTGAGCAGTTCTTC
>TRBD1|13|few|TRBJ1-2|TRBV5-6
CASSRTGTYGYTF
TGTGCCAGCAGCCGGACAGGGACTTATGGCTACACCTTC
>NA|13|NA|TRBJ1-1|TRBV20-1
CSASQGIGTEAFF
TGCAGTGCCAGTCAGGGGATCGGGACTGAAGCTTTCTTT
>TRBD1|15|few|TRBJ2-1|TRBV7-2
CASSLHQAQGAQQFF
TGTGCCAGCAGCTTACACCAAGCCCAGGGGGCCCAGCAGTTCTTC
>NA|16|many|TRBJ2-7|TRBV4-3
CASSPSWDNLYHEQYF
TGCGCCAGCAGCCCATCTTGGGACAACCTCTACCACGAGCAGTACTTC
>NA|13|few|TRBJ2-4|TRBV12-3/TRBV12-4
CASSFGEGDIQYF
TGTGCCAGCAGTTTCGGGGAGGGGGACATTCAGTACTTC
>TRBD2|15|many|TRBJ2-1|TRBV10-2
CASSDSIAGSNEQFF
TGCGCCAGCAGTGATTCGATAGCGGGGTCCAATGAGCAGTTCTTC
>NA|14|NA|TRBJ1-1|TRBV18
CASSPREENTEAFF
TGTGCCAGCTCACCACGAGAGGAGAACACTGAAGCTTTCTTT
>NA|14|few|TRBJ1-1|TRBV19
CASGRGGTNTEAFF
TGTGCCAGTGGTAGGGGGGGGACGAACACTGAAGCTTTCTTT
>TRBD1|15|many|TRBJ2-5|TRBV5-4
CASSLATGGQETQYF
TGTGCCAGCAGCTTGGCGACAGGGGGCCAGGAGACCCAGTACTTC
>TRBD2|16|few|TRBJ2-1|TRBV7-9
CASSLALAGDHLEQFF
TGTGCCAGCAGCTTAGCCCTGGCGGGGGACCACTTAGAGCAGTTCTTC
>NA|12|many|TRBJ2-5|TRBV18
CASSPREETQYF
TGTGCCAGCTCACCCAGGGAAGAGACCCAGTACTTC
>NA|15|few|TRBJ1-4|TRBV15
CATSRDSGWDEKLFF
TGTGCCACCAGCAGAGATTCAGGGTGGGATGAAAAACTGTTTTTT